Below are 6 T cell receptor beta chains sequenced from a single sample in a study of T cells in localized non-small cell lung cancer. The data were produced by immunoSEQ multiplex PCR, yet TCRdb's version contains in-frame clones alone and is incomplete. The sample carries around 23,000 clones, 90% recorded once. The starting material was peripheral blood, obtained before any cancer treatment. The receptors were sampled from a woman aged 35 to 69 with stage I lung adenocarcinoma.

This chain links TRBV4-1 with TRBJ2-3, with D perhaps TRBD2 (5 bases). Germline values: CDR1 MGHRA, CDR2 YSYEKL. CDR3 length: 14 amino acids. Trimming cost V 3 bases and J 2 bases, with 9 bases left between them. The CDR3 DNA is TGCGCCAGCAGCCACCGTCTAGCCACAGATACGCAGTATTTT. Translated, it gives CASSHRLATDTQYF.

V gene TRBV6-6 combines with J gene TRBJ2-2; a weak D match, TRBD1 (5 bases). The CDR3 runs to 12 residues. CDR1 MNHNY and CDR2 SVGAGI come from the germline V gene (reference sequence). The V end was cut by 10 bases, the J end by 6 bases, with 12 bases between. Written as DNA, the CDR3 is TGTGCCATCAGGGTGGGCGCCGGGGAGCTGTTTTTT. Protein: CAIRVGAGELFF.

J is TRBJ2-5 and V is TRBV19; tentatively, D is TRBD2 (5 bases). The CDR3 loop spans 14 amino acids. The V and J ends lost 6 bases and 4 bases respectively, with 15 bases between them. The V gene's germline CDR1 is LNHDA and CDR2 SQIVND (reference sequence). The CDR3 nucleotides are TGTGCCAGTAGCCCTTTCGGGATGGCAGAGACCCAGTACTTC. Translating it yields CASSPFGMAETQYF. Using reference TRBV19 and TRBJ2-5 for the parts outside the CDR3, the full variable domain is DGGITQSPKYLFRKEGQNVTLSCEQNLNHDAMYWYRQDPGQGLRLIYYSQIVNDFQKGDIAEGYSVSREKKESFPLTVTSAQKNPTAFYLCASSPFGMAETQYFGPGTRLLVL.

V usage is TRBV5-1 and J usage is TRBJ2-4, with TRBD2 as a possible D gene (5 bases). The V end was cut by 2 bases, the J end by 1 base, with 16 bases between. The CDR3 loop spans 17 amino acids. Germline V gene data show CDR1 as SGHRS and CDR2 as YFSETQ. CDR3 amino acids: CASSFEGSNLAKNIQYF. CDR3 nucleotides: TGCGCCAGCAGCTTTGAGGGTTCGAACTTGGCCAAAAACATTCAGTACTTC.

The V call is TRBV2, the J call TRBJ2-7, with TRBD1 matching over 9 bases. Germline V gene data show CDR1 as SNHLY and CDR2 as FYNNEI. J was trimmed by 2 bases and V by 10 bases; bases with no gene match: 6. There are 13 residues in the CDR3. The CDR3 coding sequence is TGTGCCACGACAGGGGGTATTACCTACGAGCAGTACTTC. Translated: CATTGGITYEQYF.

The CDR3 reads CASSPNGQGLAKLFF. CDR3 nucleotide sequence: TGTGCCAGCAGTCCGAACGGACAGGGGTTGGCAAAACTGTTTTTT. The chain is built from TRBV28 and TRBJ1-4, with 9 nucleotides matching TRBD1. This CDR3 spans 15 amino acids. CDR1 is MDHEN and CDR2 is SYDVKM in the germline V gene. Trimming cost V 5 bases and J 10 bases; bases outside gene matches: 11.